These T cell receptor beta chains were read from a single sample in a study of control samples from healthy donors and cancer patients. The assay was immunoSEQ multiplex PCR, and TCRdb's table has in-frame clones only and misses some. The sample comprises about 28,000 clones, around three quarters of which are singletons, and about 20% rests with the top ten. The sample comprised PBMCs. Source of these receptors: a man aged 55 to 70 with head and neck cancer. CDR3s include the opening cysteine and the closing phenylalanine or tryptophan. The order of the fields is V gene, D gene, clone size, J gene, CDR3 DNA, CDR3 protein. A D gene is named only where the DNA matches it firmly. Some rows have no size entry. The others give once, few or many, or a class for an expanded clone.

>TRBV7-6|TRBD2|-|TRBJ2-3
TGTGCCAGCAGCCCGACTAGCGGGAGAACCGATACGCAGTATTTT
CASSPTSGRTDTQYF
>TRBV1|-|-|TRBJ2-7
TGCACCAGCAGCCAAGTAGGACAGGGTCGGTACGAGCAGTACTTC
CTSSQVGQGRYEQYF
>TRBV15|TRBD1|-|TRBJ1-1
TGTGCCACCAGCAGAGAGGGGACAGGGGGCTTGAGGACTGAAGCTTTCTTT
CATSREGTGGLRTEAFF
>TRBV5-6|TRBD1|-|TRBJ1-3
TGTGCCAGCAGCTTTGGGACAGGGGCTTCGGGAAACACCATATATTTT
CASSFGTGASGNTIYF
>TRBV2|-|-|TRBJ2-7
TGTGCCAGCAGTGATTCTGGACACTTAACCTACGAGCAGTACTTC
CASSDSGHLTYEQYF
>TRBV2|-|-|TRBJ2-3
TGTGCCAGCAGTGATGGGACAGATACGCAGTATTTT
CASSDGTDTQYF
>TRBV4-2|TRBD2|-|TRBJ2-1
TGTGCCAGCAGCCAAGACCTAGCGGGGGGGAATGAGCAGTTCTTC
CASSQDLAGGNEQFF
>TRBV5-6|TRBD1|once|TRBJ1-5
TGTGCCAGCAGCTTGGCCGGGTCAGGGGGCTTCAATCAGCCCCAGCATTTT
CASSLAGSGGFNQPQHF
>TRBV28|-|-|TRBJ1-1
TGTGCCAGCAGCTCTTCCCACAGGGCCCAGCCTGAAGCTTTCTTT
CASSSSHRAQPEAFF
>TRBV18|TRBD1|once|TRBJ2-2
TGTGCCAGCTCACCGGCTAAGGGGGCGGGCGGGGAGCTGTTTTTT
CASSPAKGAGGELFF
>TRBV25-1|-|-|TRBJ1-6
TGTGCCAGCAGTGATACAGCCCATTCACCCCTCCACTTT
CASSDTAHSPLHF
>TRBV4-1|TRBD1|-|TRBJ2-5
TGCGCCAGCAGCCAGACCGGGGACAGGGCTCCCCAAGAGACCCAGTACTTC
CASSQTGDRAPQETQYF
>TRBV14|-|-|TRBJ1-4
TGTGCCAGCAGCCAGGAACAGGGACTAGAAAATGAAAAACTGTTTTTT
CASSQEQGLENEKLFF